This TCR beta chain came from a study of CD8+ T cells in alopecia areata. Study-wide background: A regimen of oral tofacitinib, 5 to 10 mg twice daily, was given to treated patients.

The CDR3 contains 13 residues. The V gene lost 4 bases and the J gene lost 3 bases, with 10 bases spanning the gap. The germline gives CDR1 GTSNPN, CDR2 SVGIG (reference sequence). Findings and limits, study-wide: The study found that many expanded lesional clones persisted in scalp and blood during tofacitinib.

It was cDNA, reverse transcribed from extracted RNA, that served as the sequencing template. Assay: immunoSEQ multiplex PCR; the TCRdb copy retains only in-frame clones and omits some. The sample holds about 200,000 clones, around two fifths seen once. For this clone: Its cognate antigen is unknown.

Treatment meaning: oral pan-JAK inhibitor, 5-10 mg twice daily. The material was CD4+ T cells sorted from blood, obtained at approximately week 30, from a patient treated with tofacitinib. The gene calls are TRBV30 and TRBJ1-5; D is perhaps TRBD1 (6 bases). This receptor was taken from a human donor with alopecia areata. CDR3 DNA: TGTGCCTGGACTGGGGGGCTCAATCAGCCCCAGCATTTT. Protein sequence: CAWTGGLNQPQHF.